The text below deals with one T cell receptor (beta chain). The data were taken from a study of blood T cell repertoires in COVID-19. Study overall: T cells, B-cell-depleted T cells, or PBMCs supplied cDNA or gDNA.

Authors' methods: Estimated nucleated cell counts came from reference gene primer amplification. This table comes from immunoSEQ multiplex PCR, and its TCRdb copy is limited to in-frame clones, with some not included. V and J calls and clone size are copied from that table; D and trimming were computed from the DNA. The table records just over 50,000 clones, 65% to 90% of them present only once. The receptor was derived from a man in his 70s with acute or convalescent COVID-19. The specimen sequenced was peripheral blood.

CDR3 sequence reads: CASRKSSEANSPLHF. As DNA, the CDR3 is TGTGCCAGCAGGAAAAGCAGCGAGGCTAATTCACCCCTCCACTTT. The genes are TRBV2 and TRBJ1-6, with D hard to call. The germline gives CDR1 SNHLY, CDR2 FYNNEI. The CDR3 spans 15 residues. V was cut by 6 bases and J by 6 bases, with 15 bases left in between.